The T cell receptor beta chain described here comes from a study of OX40 agonist ivuxolimab in advanced cancers. Turning to the overall study: Ivuxolimab was a fully human IgG2 agonistic monoclonal antibody targeting the costimulatory receptor OX40 (CD134). Intravenous ivuxolimab was administered to patients every 2 weeks at six dose levels: 0.01, 0.1, 0.3, 1.5, 3 and 10 mg/kg. Among the approximately 50 dose-escalation patients, about 19 had hepatocellular carcinoma, 15 or so melanoma, 9 renal cell carcinoma and 9 head and neck cancer. The dose-escalation cohort was 82.7% male with a mean age of approximately 60 years, ranging from about 23 to 85. Patients were allowed to have had prior anti-PD-1, anti-PD-L1 or anti-CTLA-4 therapy, and 40% of the dose-escalation patients had previously received checkpoint inhibitors. Partial responses occurred in three dose-escalation patients, of whom one had hepatocellular carcinoma and two had cutaneous melanoma. Peripheral TCRbeta sequencing aimed to test whether ivuxolimab altered TCR sequence diversity and caused clonal T-cell expansion. The paper describes the monotherapy dose-escalation part (N of about 47 patients) of the phase I trial of ivuxolimab.

The germline V gene yields SNHLY for CDR1 and FYNNEI for CDR2. V and J are truncated by 8 bases and 1 base respectively, leaving an intervening sequence of 13 bases. From the cysteine up to the phenylalanine, the CDR3 has a length of 14 residues. CDR3 DNA only is kept here, 42 bases in frame from base 1. Patients with autoimmune disease history or receiving systemic immunosuppression were excluded from the trial. Peripheral blood for TCR sequencing was collected from all dose cohorts at baseline, on cycle 4 day 1, and on cycle 7 day 1. Samples came from an open-label, multicenter, first-in-human phase I dose-escalation trial of ivuxolimab. Adults with locally advanced or metastatic melanoma, renal cell carcinoma, hepatocellular carcinoma or head and neck squamous cell carcinoma were enrolled in the trial. Before TCR sequencing, CD4+ T cells and CD8+ T cells from peripheral blood were sorted into separate populations.

Paper-wide results and their limitations: Low levels of normalized T-cell clonal expansion were also seen in some nonresponding patients. After ivuxolimab, CD8+ T cells had more expanded clones than CD4+ T cells on average. The antigen specificity of the clonally expanded peripheral T cells was not determined. In partial responders in the 0.1-3.0 mg/kg groups, normalized peripheral clonal expansion was found to be among the lowest, especially among CD8+ T cells. At doses from 0.1 to 3.0 mg/kg, clonal expansion was seen in both CD4+ and CD8+ blood T cells between baseline and week 6.

Turning to this clone: Its antigen specificity is not known. Base qualities are missing; no much larger clone stands one base away.

To sequence the TCRbeta CDR3 region, genomic DNA was isolated from the sorted cells. The immunoSEQ Assay was used for sequencing of TCRbeta CDR3 regions. The source is immuneACCESS, and TCRdb retained only in-frame sequences with V and J called. Part of the clones is not carried over; for the studies checked, unresolved V genes explain less than half of this, and the remainder is unexplained. The sample data list approximately 51,000 clones, and about 77% of these were observed just once. The top ten hold approximately 2% of the sample. Sequencing was performed on CD4+ or CD8+ T cells sorted from blood, taken in a trial of the OX40 agonist ivuxolimab. The receptor was isolated from an adult with an advanced solid tumor such as melanoma, head and neck, liver or kidney cancer. The sequence joins TRBV2 to TRBJ2-3; no D segment can be confidently identified. For the CDR3, the sequence is CASGSSRGTDTQYF. The sequence in DNA is TGTGCCAGCGGGTCCTCTAGGGGCACAGATACGCAGTATTTT.